These T cell receptor beta chains were read from a single sample in a study of blood T cell repertoires in COVID-19. The assay was immunoSEQ multiplex PCR, and TCRdb's table has in-frame clones only and misses some. The sample has 360,000 or so clones; over 80% are singletons. Sequenced input: PBMCs or T cells enriched from blood (not recorded which). The receptor source for this set is a woman aged 45-65 years who had recovered from COVID-19. Each CDR3 is given with its conserved first and last residue. D genes are given only for firm matches. Not all rows give a size; the values are once, few, many and, for expanded clones, a class.

J,D,size,V,DNA,CDR3
TRBJ1-1,-,-,TRBV9,TGTGCCAGCAGCTCCCTTATGAACACTGAAGCTTTCTTT,CASSSLMNTEAFF
TRBJ1-4,TRBD1,-,TRBV20-1,TGCAGTGCTAGTCGAGGGGGCGGAGCTAATGAAAAACTGTTTTTT,CSASRGGGANEKLFF
TRBJ1-4,-,-,TRBV13,TGTGCCAGCAGGGGAGGAGAAAAACTGTTTTTT,CASRGGEKLFF
TRBJ2-5,-,-,TRBV20-1,TGCAGTGCTAGTCCCGGGGGCCAAGAGACCCAGTACTTC,CSASPGGQETQYF
TRBJ1-2,TRBD1,-,TRBV7-9,TGTGCCAGCAGCCTGCAACCCGGACAGGGCGATGGCTACACCTTC,CASSLQPGQGDGYTF
TRBJ1-2,-,once,TRBV7-8,TGTGCCAGCAGCTTCGATCCCACCTTTGCGGTTGGCTACACCTTC,CASSFDPTFAVGYTF
TRBJ2-6,-,-,TRBV7-2,TGTGCCAGCAGCTTACGCAGCTCTGGGGCCAACGTCCTGACTTTC,CASSLRSSGANVLTF
TRBJ1-2,TRBD1,-,TRBV6-4,TGTGCCAGCAGTGAATCTTCGGCAGGGGGAGGCTACACCTTC,CASSESSAGGGYTF
TRBJ2-7,-,-,TRBV4-1,TGCGCCAGCAGCCAACGGACGGGGAGCTCCTACGAGCAGTACTTC,CASSQRTGSSYEQYF
TRBJ1-6,TRBD1,-,TRBV19,TGTGCCAGTACCCCTCGATACGGGACAGGTGGAAGCTCCTATAATTCACCCCTCCACTTT,CASTPRYGTGGSSYNSPLHF
TRBJ2-1,TRBD2,-,TRBV7-9,TGTGCCAGCAGCGATAGCGGGAGGGCAGGGAATGAGCAGTTCTTC,CASSDSGRAGNEQFF
TRBJ1-2,TRBD1,-,TRBV3-1/TRBV3-2,TGTGCCAGCAGCCAAGTGGGACAGACCTATGGCTACACCTTC,CASSQVGQTYGYTF
TRBJ1-2,-,few,TRBV5-1,TGCGCCAGCAGCTTGACAGATAACTATGGCTACACCTTC,CASSLTDNYGYTF
TRBJ1-2,TRBD1,-,TRBV18,TGTGCCAGCTCACCCCCGGGACAGGGAATGAATGGCTACACCTTC,CASSPPGQGMNGYTF
TRBJ2-7,TRBD1,-,TRBV10-3,TGTGCCATCAGTGAACTACAAGGACAGGTGACCTACGAGCAGTACTTC,CAISELQGQVTYEQYF
TRBJ2-7,TRBD1,many,TRBV6-1,TGTGCCAGCAGTGAATTAGGTTACAGGGGCGAGCAGTACTTC,CASSELGYRGEQYF
TRBJ1-2,-,once,TRBV3-1/TRBV3-2,TGTGCCAGCAGCCAGGGCAGTGGTAACTATGGCTACACCTTC,CASSQGSGNYGYTF
TRBJ1-1,-,once,TRBV30,TGTGCCTGGAGTAAGGGGGGGGGAGGAACTGAAGCTTTCTTT,CAWSKGGGGTEAFF
TRBJ1-4,-,few,TRBV13,TGTGCCAGCAGCTTAGGGACACCCGGAGGAAAACTGTTTTTT,CASSLGTPGGKLFF
TRBJ2-3,TRBD2,-,TRBV7-3,TGTGCCAGCAGCACCCAAAGGACTAGCGGGGGGACAGATACGCAGTATTTT,CASSTQRTSGGTDTQYF
TRBJ2-1,-,-,TRBV19,TGTGCCAGTAGTATAGCCCCTGGACAGTCGAATGAGCAGTTCTTC,CASSIAPGQSNEQFF
TRBJ1-3,TRBD1,-,TRBV6-5,TGTGCCAGCACAGGACAGGGCCCCTCTGGAAACACCATATATTTT,CASTGQGPSGNTIYF
TRBJ2-2,-,once,TRBV6-5,TGTGCCAGCAGTTACGGGCAGGCGATCACCGGGGAGCTGTTTTTT,CASSYGQAITGELFF
TRBJ2-2,TRBD2,once,TRBV9,TGTGCCAGCAGCGACCGGTCAGGCGGGAGCGGGGTTGGGGAGCTGTTTTTT,CASSDRSGGSGVGELFF
TRBJ2-1,TRBD1,-,TRBV6-5,TGTGCCAGCAGTTACTCGATGGGACAGGCCTACAATGAGCAGTTCTTC,CASSYSMGQAYNEQFF
TRBJ1-1,-,-,TRBV3-1/TRBV3-2,TGTGCCAGCAGCCGAGGGCGGACTGAAGCTTTCTTT,CASSRGRTEAFF
TRBJ2-2,TRBD2,-,TRBV27,TGTGCCAGTGGACTAGCGGGGGGCACCGGGGAGCTGTTTTTT,CASGLAGGTGELFF
TRBJ2-1,TRBD2,-,TRBV5-1,TGCGCCAGCAGCTTGGAAGCGGGGGCCCCTAATGAGCAGTTCTTC,CASSLEAGAPNEQFF
TRBJ1-4,-,few,TRBV19,TGTGCCAGTAGTATAGCCAGGAAAGAGGGAAAACTGTTTTTT,CASSIARKEGKLFF
TRBJ1-1,-,-,TRBV18,TGTGCCAGCTCACCACGGCGGGGGCCGGACACTGAAGCTTTCTTT,CASSPRRGPDTEAFF
TRBJ2-5,-,-,TRBV4-2,TGTGCCAGCAGCCAAGTCCCTCTAGCGCCCCAAGAGACCCAGTACTTC,CASSQVPLAPQETQYF
TRBJ1-1,-,-,TRBV19,TGTGCCAGCCGGGACACCCGAAGCACTGAAGCTTTCTTT,CASRDTRSTEAFF
TRBJ1-4,TRBD1,-,TRBV2,TGTGCCAGCAGTGGGGGAAGCCCAGGGGGCAGTGAAAAACTGTTTTTT,CASSGGSPGGSEKLFF
TRBJ1-2,-,-,TRBV30,TGTGCCTGGAGTGTACAGTCCGTCCCTGGGCCCTATGGCTACACCTTC,CAWSVQSVPGPYGYTF
TRBJ1-2,TRBD1,-,TRBV27,TGTGCCAGCAGTAGGGACAGGTCCTACTATGGCTACACCTTC,CASSRDRSYYGYTF
TRBJ2-3,TRBD2,-,TRBV19,TGTGCCAGTAGTATCCTAGCGGGGGGGAGCACAGATACGCAGTATTTT,CASSILAGGSTDTQYF
TRBJ1-2,TRBD1,-,TRBV3-1/TRBV3-2,TGTGCCAGCAGCCAAGGCCGGACAGGGAGATTGGGTGGCTACACCTTC,CASSQGRTGRLGGYTF
TRBJ1-5,-,-,TRBV6-5,TGTGCCAGCAGTTTTCGGGGAGAGCAGCCCCAGCATTTT,CASSFRGEQPQHF
TRBJ2-5,TRBD1,once,TRBV12-3/TRBV12-4,TGTGCCATCGGCGCCGGGACAGGGGAGACCCAGTACTTC,CAIGAGTGETQYF
TRBJ1-1,TRBD1,-,TRBV29-1,TGCAGCGGCCTCCGGGACAGGGGGACTGAAGCTTTCTTT,CSGLRDRGTEAFF
TRBJ1-6,TRBD1,-,TRBV5-6,TGTGCCAGCAGCCCAGGGACAGAATATTCACCCCTCCACTTT,CASSPGTEYSPLHF
TRBJ2-2,-,-,TRBV7-2,TGTGCCAGCAGCTTATTTTCGAGCGCAACGGGGTACACCGGGGAGCTGTTTTTT,CASSLFSSATGYTGELFF
TRBJ1-6,TRBD1,-,TRBV19,TGTGCCAGTGGACCGGGACAGGAGAATTCACCCCTCCACTTT,CASGPGQENSPLHF
TRBJ2-2,TRBD2,few,TRBV4-3,TGCGCCAGCAGCCAAGAGAGCGGGGTGAACACCGGGGAGCTGTTTTTT,CASSQESGVNTGELFF
TRBJ2-5,TRBD2,-,TRBV6-5,TGTGCCAGCAGTTACCCCCCGGGGGGGCAAGAGACCCAGTACTTC,CASSYPPGGQETQYF
TRBJ2-7,TRBD1,-,TRBV3-1/TRBV3-2,TGTGCCAGCAGCCTGCAATACCCGGGACAGGGGATAAATTACGAGCAGTACTTC,CASSLQYPGQGINYEQYF
TRBJ1-2,-,-,TRBV21-1,TGTGCCAACAGGGACAGGCTAGGGGGGGGCTACACCTTC,CANRDRLGGGYTF
TRBJ2-7,TRBD2,-,TRBV18,TGTGCCAGCTCAACGAGGCGGGGGGGCAAGAACGAGCAGTACTTC,CASSTRRGGKNEQYF
TRBJ1-5,-,once,TRBV5-6,TGTGCCAGCAGCTTTTTCCCTTTGGCAGGCAGGCAGCCCCAGCATTTT,CASSFFPLAGRQPQHF
TRBJ1-5,-,once,TRBV5-1,TGCGCCAGCAGCCCACGGAACAGGGAGCAGCCCCAGCATTTT,CASSPRNREQPQHF
TRBJ1-1,-,-,TRBV7-2,TGTGCCAGCAGCTTAGCGGGGCTCGAAGCTTTCTTT,CASSLAGLEAFF
TRBJ1-2,-,once,TRBV28,TGTGCCAGCAGCGCTATGGTCGCCTATGGCTACACCTTC,CASSAMVAYGYTF
TRBJ1-5,-,-,TRBV7-2,TGTGCCAGCAGTCCCATGCATGGAGGGCAGCCCCAGCATTTT,CASSPMHGGQPQHF
TRBJ1-2,-,-,TRBV7-2,TGTGCCAGCAGCTTAGTACAGGGATTCTACACCTTC,CASSLVQGFYTF
TRBJ1-1,TRBD1,-,TRBV3-1/TRBV3-2,TGTGCCAGCAGCCAAGTTGGACAGGCTGCTGAAGCTTTCTTT,CASSQVGQAAEAFF
TRBJ1-5,-,-,TRBV10-3,TGTGCCGCATCCCAGAATAGCAATCAGCCCCAGCATTTT,CAASQNSNQPQHF
TRBJ2-1,TRBD1,-,TRBV12-3/TRBV12-4,TGTGCCAGCAGCGGGACAGGGGACAATGAGCAGTTCTTC,CASSGTGDNEQFF